This paragraph reports one TCR beta chain. The target antigen is unknown. This sample was included in a study of CXCR3-negative and CXCR3-positive naive CD8 T cells. Whole-study results and caveats: Most assays used freshly isolated PBMCs, as cryopreservation partially reduced CXCR3. The naive subsets expressed comparable surface CD5, and the authors inferred TCR strength from TRB CDR3 properties.

Libraries of TRB cDNA were made by 5' RACE and carried UMIs. TCRdb reprocessed the 5' RACE reads, with one entry per CDR3 protein and no DNA. This table lists 50,000 to 65,000 distinct CDR3 sequences. Approximately 270,000 cells per CD8+ T cell subset were flow-sorted in triplicate. CD45RO-CCR7+CD27+CD95- was the phenotype of naive CD8+ T cells. The CDR3 length is 16 residues. Germline V CDR1 and CDR2: SGHRS, YFSETQ. The J gene is TRBJ1-6, the V gene TRBV5-1. The specimen was naive CXCR3- CD8+ T cells from blood. Noted subset: CD45RO-CCR7+CD27+CD95- naive CD8+ T cells lacking CXCR3 (TNR3-). This clonotype originated in a human donor in good health. Some clones in this sample may be carry-over from other donors' samples. CDR3 amino acids: CASSLGGTIPISPLHF.